The rows below give T cell receptor beta chains drawn from one sample of a study of glioma-infiltrating T cells. TCRdb reprocessed the multiplex PCR reads with MiXCR, giving one entry per CDR3 protein. The sample has approximately 90,000 distinct CDR3 sequences, approximately 22% seen once; the top ten hold about 6.7%. The source material was glioma tissue, nonneoplastic brain tissue, or PBMCs (not recorded which). The receptors originated from a human donor with low-grade glioma or glioblastoma, undergoing nonglioma brain surgery, or in good health (not recorded which). Both conserved end residues are part of each CDR3. The D gene is left open where the match is weak. Rows give clone size only sometimes, using once, few, many, or a class for an expanded clone.

. | TRBJ2-7 | few | TRBV5-1 | TGCGCCAGCAGCTTGGCGGGACGGAGCGAGCAGTACTTC | CASSLAGRSEQYF
TRBD1 | TRBJ2-3 | many | TRBV7-9 | TGTGCCAGCAGCTTGGCGGGACAGGGAACAGATACGCAGTATTTT | CASSLAGQGTDTQYF
. | TRBJ2-2 | . | TRBV7-9 | TGTGCCAGCAGTCGGGACATGGCTTCGGGGGAGCTGTTTTTT | CASSRDMASGELFF
TRBD1 | TRBJ1-1 | many | TRBV5-1 | TGCGCCAGCAGCTTACAACAGGGGAGAAACACTGAAGCTTTCTTT | CASSLQQGRNTEAFF
TRBD1 | TRBJ1-6 | few | TRBV19 | TGTGCCAGTAGTAACGACAGGGATTCACCCCTCCACTTT | CASSNDRDSPLHF
. | TRBJ2-5 | . | TRBV5-4 | TGTGCCAGCAGCTTAGGTGACGTGTACCGAGAGACCCAGTACTTC | CASSLGDVYRETQYF
. | TRBJ2-1 | . | TRBV19 | TGTGCCAGTGAAGACTACAATGAGCAGTTCTTC | CASEDYNEQFF
. | TRBJ2-4 | . | TRBV29-1 | TGCAGCGCACAGGGGGGGTCGGCCAAAAACATTCAGTACTTC | CSAQGGSAKNIQYF
. | TRBJ2-7 | . | TRBV11-2 | TGTGCCAGCAGCCTAGGGCCTCACTACGAGCAGGACTTC | CASSLGPHYEQDF
TRBD2 | TRBJ2-5 | many | TRBV6-1 | TGTGCCACGGAAAGCGGGAGGGTAGAGACCCAGTACTTC | CATESGRVETQYF
. | TRBJ1-2 | many | TRBV2 | TGTGCCAGCAGCCCGGGCTACACCTTC | CASSPGYTF
. | TRBJ2-2 | . | TRBV18 | TGTGCCAGCCGTCAAGCGCCGGTTAACACCGGGGAGCTGTTTTTT | CASRQAPVNTGELFF
. | TRBJ2-6 | few | TRBV18 | TGTGCCAGCTCACCAACCAGCTCTGGGGCCAACGTCCTGACTTTC | CASSPTSSGANVLTF
. | TRBJ2-1 | . | TRBV6-6 | TGTGCCAGCAACTTTGGGGGGGCGAGGGTGAGGGTCAGTGAGCAGTTCTTC | CASNFGGARVRVSEQFF
. | TRBJ1-5 | many | TRBV20-1 | TGCAGTGCTAGAGGTGGCGACCCTAGCAATCAGCCCCAGCATTTT | CSARGGDPSNQPQHF
. | TRBJ1-6 | . | TRBV7-2 | TGTGCCAGCAGCTTTGAAGACACCTATAATTCAACCCTCCACTTT | CASSFEDTYNSTLHF
. | TRBJ2-1 | . | TRBV2 | TGTGCCAGCAGTGAAGCGAAATTCGGCAATGAGCAGTTCTTC | CASSEAKFGNEQFF
. | TRBJ2-5 | . | TRBV7-6 | TGTGCCAGCAGCTCGGGACGAGCAGGGGTAGAGACCCAGTCCTTC | CASSSGRAGVETQSF
TRBD1 | TRBJ2-7 | many | TRBV29-1 | TGCAGCGTTGATGGGACAGGGGGCTCCGAGCAGTACTTC | CSVDGTGGSEQYF
TRBD1 | TRBJ1-3 | many | TRBV28 | TGTGCCAGCAGGGACAGGGACCGGCGAAACACCATATATTTT | CASRDRDRRNTIYF
. | TRBJ1-2 | . | TRBV7-9 | TGTGCCAGCAGCTTAGGGAATCAGAGGAGTCGTGGCTACACCTTC | CASSLGNQRSRGYTF
. | TRBJ1-6 | many | TRBV27 | TGTGCCAGCAACGAACAGGGCACAGGTTCACCCCTCCACTTT | CASNEQGTGSPLHF
TRBD1 | TRBJ2-1 | . | TRBV19 | TGTGCCAGCCGGGGAAGGGGGCGCTATGAGCAGTTCTTC | CASRGRGRYEQFF
. | TRBJ2-1 | many | TRBV6-1 | TGTGCCAGCACCCTACCGGGACACCCCAATGAGCAGTTCTTC | CASTLPGHPNEQFF
TRBD2 | TRBJ2-7 | many | TRBV4-1 | TGCGCCAGCAGCCAAGATGATGCGGGAGGGTTCTACGAGCAGTACTTC | CASSQDDAGGFYEQYF
. | TRBJ2-2 | few | TRBV27 | TGTGCCAGCAGTTTGGACGGCACGAACACCGGGGAGCTGTTTTTT | CASSLDGTNTGELFF
. | TRBJ1-3 | . | TRBV12-3/TRBV12-4 | TGTGCCAGCAGCCGATTTGGACAGCGGGGAAACACCATATATTTT | CASSRFGQRGNTIYF
. | TRBJ1-3 | many | TRBV6-6 | TGTGCCAGCAGTTACGGGGCGACTGGAAACACCATATATTTT | CASSYGATGNTIYF
. | TRBJ1-4 | many | TRBV7-6 | TGTGCCAGCAGCCGTCGGTCAGGGGCTTATGAAAAACTGTTTTTT | CASSRRSGAYEKLFF
. | TRBJ2-3 | medium-sized | TRBV27 | TGTGCCAGCAGTTTATCGGCAGCCACAGATACGCAGTATTTT | CASSLSAATDTQYF
. | TRBJ1-3 | many | TRBV14 | TGTGCCAGCAGCCAAACACAGGGCCTCTCTGGAAACACCATATATTTT | CASSQTQGLSGNTIYF
. | TRBJ1-1 | few | TRBV7-2 | TGTGCCAGCAGCCAAGCAAGGGCTCAGCACAACACTGAAGCTTTCTTT | CASSQARAQHNTEAFF
. | TRBJ1-1 | . | TRBV5-1 | TGCGCCAGCAGCTTGACCCGACAGCCGAACACTGAAGCTTTCTTT | CASSLTRQPNTEAFF
. | TRBJ1-5 | many | TRBV6-2/TRBV6-3 | TGTGCCAGCAGACAAGGACCTAGCAATCAGCCCCAGCATTTT | CASRQGPSNQPQHF
TRBD2 | TRBJ2-5 | many | TRBV6-1 | TGTGCCAGCAGTGAACGGGGACTAGCGGGGGGGCACCCCTGGGAGACCCAGTACTTC | CASSERGLAGGHPWETQYF
TRBD2 | TRBJ2-7 | once | TRBV6-6 | TGTGCCAGCAGTTACTCTTCAGGACTAGCGGGGGTTCTCTACGAGCAGTACTTC | CASSYSSGLAGVLYEQYF
. | TRBJ2-5 | once | TRBV20-1 | TGCAGTGCCCCGGGACATCAGACCCAAGAGACCCAGTACTTC | CSAPGHQTQETQYF
. | TRBJ2-7 | medium-sized | TRBV20-1 | TGCAGTGCTAGGGCAGACAGAGAGCAGTACTTC | CSARADREQYF
TRBD2 | TRBJ2-7 | many | TRBV4-1 | TGCGCCAGCAGCCTCGGGGCGGGGGGCGGGAATTCCGTGCACGAGCAGTACTTC | CASSLGAGGGNSVHEQYF
. | TRBJ2-3 | few | TRBV2 | TGTGCCAGCAGAGACACCCGAGGGGCAGATACGCAGTATTTT | CASRDTRGADTQYF